This TCR beta chain comes out of a study of shared clonotypes between healthy human individuals. Deep-level settings were used for running the assay. Clones were read by immunoSEQ multiplex PCR, and TCRdb kept only the in-frame ones, dropping some. Here the sample spans millions of clones, around 96% being singletons. CD45RO-negative, CCR7-positively selected cells formed the naive CD8 fraction, excluding terminally differentiated effector memory CD45RA+ cells. Recent vaccinations or acute infections were absent in the healthy HIV-negative adult donors. Material for sequencing was naive CD8+ T cells sorted from blood. The TCR sequence derives from a man between 18 and 35 years old in good health.

In DNA, the CDR3 is TGTGCCAGCAGTCCCAGGATAGCGGGGGGCTTGAGCTCCTACGAGCAGTACTTC. The encoded protein is CASSPRIAGGLSSYEQYF. The V and J genes are TRBV28 and TRBJ2-7; 10 bases are shared with TRBD2. Germline trimming cut 5 bases from V and 0 bases from J; bases unmatched to any gene: 13. The CDR3 is made up of 18 amino acids. Looked up from germline, CDR1 is MDHEN and CDR2 is SYDVKM. Supplemented by reference TRBV28 and TRBJ2-7, the full variable domain reads DVKVTQSSRYLVKRTGEKVFLECVQDMDHENMFWYRQDPGLGLRLIYFSYDVKMKEKGDIPEGYSVSREKKERFSLILESASTNQTSMYLCASSPRIAGGLSSYEQYFGPGTRLTVT.